This T cell receptor (beta chain) derives from a study of T-cell reconstitution after alpha-beta-depleted transplantation in children. The V end was cut by 5 bases, the J end by 4 bases, with 6 bases between. The CDR3 extends over 12 amino acids. Germline CDR1 is MNHEY and CDR2 is SMNVEV (reference sequence). This clonotype occurred many times. Using unique molecular identifiers, the investigators prepared the TCRbeta library. TCRdb processed the PCR reads anew with MiXCR; each CDR3 protein has one entry. The profile shows a few hundred thousand distinct CDR3 sequences, 20% of them singletons. The chain carries TRBV27 and TRBJ1-5; possibly TRBD1 for D (6 bases). The receptor was isolated from a human donor who donated a stem cell graft to a child with acute myeloid leukemia. Sequencing was performed on PBMCs from the stem cell graft donor, taken from the stem cell graft. The CDR3 protein is CASSTGNQPQHF. In DNA form, the CDR3 reads TGTGCCAGCAGTACAGGGAATCAGCCCCAGCATTTT.